Below are 27 T cell receptor beta chains sequenced from a single sample in a study of T cells in Graves' hyperthyroidism and ophthalmopathy. Researchers amplified the TCR beta CDR3 regions from RNA transcripts. HTBI primers were used for first-round RT-PCR of the TCR CDR3. TCRdb reprocessed the multiplex PCR reads with MiXCR, giving one entry per CDR3 protein. The data show 300,000 or so distinct CDR3 sequences, with 16% seen just once and around 34% held by the top ten. Sequenced: blood. The receptors derive from a young man with Graves' hyperthyroidism.

This chain joins TRBV29-1 and TRBJ2-5; 11 positions match TRBD1. Per germline, CDR1 SQVTM and CDR2 ANQGSEA. This CDR3 comprises 13 residues. Germline trimming cut 4 bases from V and 6 bases from J; bases unmatched to any gene: 4. The CDR3 sequence: CSVGDRGGQTQYF. The CDR3 nucleotides read TGCAGCGTTGGGGACAGGGGGGGACAGACCCAGTACTTC.

This clonotype was recorded at least ten times. The V gene is TRBV30, the J gene TRBJ1-1; possibly TRBD1 for D (6 bases). The CDR3 has 11 amino acids. CDR1 and CDR2 from the germline V gene are GTSNPN and SVGIG (reference sequence). V dropped 4 bases and J dropped 10 bases, with 13 bases sitting between them. CDR3: CAWIVGALAFF. The CDR3 DNA reads TGTGCCTGGATAGTGGGGGCATTAGCTTTCTTT.

A note on this clonotype: Possible read error: a much larger clone is one base away. The conserved phenylalanine or tryptophan normally closing the CDR3 is absent here, so this likely arose from a read error. The V gene is TRBV27, the J gene TRBJ2-1; 10 positions agree with TRBD2. V lost 6 bases to trimming and J lost 9 bases; unmatched junction nucleotides: 17. The CDR3 runs 17 residues. CDR1 is MNHEY and CDR2 is SMNVEV in the germline V gene (reference sequence). CDR3 loop: CASSDPGTSASLGEQFS. Here the CDR3 DNA reads TGTGCCAGCAGCGACCCCGGGACTAGCGCGTCTTTAGGTGAGCAGTTCTCC.

This clonotype has a count of ten or more. The chain recombines TRBV28 with TRBJ2-1, with a weak D call TRBD1 (6 bases). Germline V gene lookup returns CDR1 MDHEN and CDR2 SYDVKM. The CDR3 totals 15 residues. Between the trimmed V and J ends, which lost 2 bases and 6 bases, there was a span of 14 bases. The DNA for the CDR3 is TGTGCCAGCAGTTTAACAGGGTGGGATTCCAATGAGCAGTTCTTC. Translated: CASSLTGWDSNEQFF.

This clonotype has only a few counts. The chain employs TRBV29-1 and TRBJ1-5; perhaps TRBD1 as D (5 bases). Trimming removed 4 bases from V and 3 bases from J, with 10 bases in between. CDR3 length equals 13 residues. The germline V gene has CDR1 SQVTM and CDR2 ANQGSEA. CDR3 nucleotide sequence: TGCAGCGTTGCCGGGACGGCCAATCAGCCCCAGCATTTT. Protein product: CSVAGTANQPQHF. Using reference TRBV29-1 and TRBJ1-5 for the parts outside the CDR3, the full variable domain is SAVISQKPSRDICQRGTSLTIQCQVDSQVTMMFWYRQQPGQSLTLIATANQGSEATYESGFVIDKFPISRPNLTFSTLTVSNMSPEDSSIYLCSVAGTANQPQHFGDGTRLSIL.

V gene TRBV5-1 combines with J gene TRBJ1-5; 11 bases match TRBD1. CDR1 is SGHRS, CDR2 YFSETQ, per germline. V shed 3 bases and J 3 bases; nucleotides not matched to a gene: 5. This CDR3 is 16 amino acids long. The CDR3 DNA sequence: TGCGCCAGCAGCTGGGGGACAGGGGGGGACAATCAGCCCCAGCATTTT. This translates into CASSWGTGGDNQPQHF.

With respect to this clonotype: Since a much larger clone is just one base distant, this may be a read error. V usage is TRBV9 and J usage is TRBJ2-1; D may be TRBD2 (6 bases). The germline gives CDR1 SGDLS, CDR2 YYNGEE. CDR3 length equals 15 residues. Trimming pared 5 bases from V and 5 bases from J, leaving 17 bases between. CDR3 DNA: TGTGCCAGCAGTGACTTGGCGGGGTTGCACAATGAGCAGTTCTTC. Residues: CASSDLAGLHNEQFF.

In this sample, this clonotype turned up many times. The V and J genes are TRBV6-1 and TRBJ2-3; 11 bases align to TRBD1. The V gene end was trimmed by 5 bases and the J gene end by 5 bases; junction bases not matched to a gene: 18. CDR1 is MNHNS, CDR2 SASEGT, per germline. The CDR3 loop spans 19 amino acids. CDR3 in amino acids: CASSSGQGESGSREDTQYF. CDR3 nucleotides: TGTGCCAGCAGTTCGGGACAGGGGGAAAGCGGGAGTAGGGAAGATACGCAGTATTTT.

In this sample, this clonotype turned up a few times. V is TRBV5-8 and J is TRBJ2-3, with TRBD2 matching 8 bases. V trimming: 0 bases; J trimming: 12 bases; junction bases outside the gene matches: 6. The V gene's germline CDR1 is SGHTS and CDR2 YDEGEE. The CDR3 spans 13 residues. The CDR3 is CASSLEPGLGQYF. Here the CDR3 DNA reads TGTGCCAGCAGCTTGGAACCGGGACTAGGCCAGTATTTT. Full variable domain (rest looked up from reference TRBV5-8 and TRBJ2-3): EAGVTQSPTHLIKTRGQQATLRCSPISGHTSVYWYQQALGLGLQFLLWYDEGEERNRGNFPPRFSGRQFPNYSSELNVNALELEDSALYLCASSLEPGLGQYFGPGTRLTVL.

This clonotype came up a few times. This chain joins TRBV5-1 and TRBJ2-5; TRBD1 aligns across 7 bases. CDR1 is SGHRS and CDR2 is YFSETQ in the germline V gene. The V segment lost 4 bases and the J segment 2 bases; nucleotides outside the gene matches: 20. The CDR3 runs to 19 residues. This CDR3 is CASSRPDNTGEEVQETQYF. CDR3 coding DNA: TGCGCCAGCAGCCGTCCGGACAATACAGGGGAAGAGGTTCAAGAGACCCAGTACTTC.

This clonotype was recorded many times. This chain connects TRBV5-1 to TRBJ2-7, with TRBD2 matching over 8 bases. The V segment lost 4 bases and the J segment 2 bases; nucleotides outside the gene matches: 11. The germline CDR1 and CDR2 sequences are SGHRS and YFSETQ. The CDR3 extends over 16 amino acids. The CDR3 DNA reads as TGCGCCAGCAGCACGCGACCAGGAGCGGGGGCCTACGAGCAGTACTTC. Its protein product is CASSTRPGAGAYEQYF.

This clonotype has ten or more counts. This rearrangement joins TRBV28 to TRBJ1-1; D unclear. CDR3 size: 12 residues. V lost 8 bases and J lost 4, with 11 bases in between. CDR1 is MDHEN and CDR2 is SYDVKM in the germline V gene. This chain's CDR3 is CASSLRITEAFF. As DNA, the CDR3 is TGTGCCAGCTCCCTGAGGATCACTGAAGCTTTCTTT.

This clonotype came up many times. The V gene is TRBV5-1, the J gene TRBJ2-5; 16 bases align to TRBD2. The CDR3 has 17 residues. Trimming cost V 5 bases and J 2 bases; bases outside gene matches: 6. The germline V gene has CDR1 SGHRS and CDR2 YFSETQ. The CDR3, as DNA: TGCGCCAGCAGTTCGGGACTAGCGGGAGGGCCTCAAGAGACCCAGTACTTC. It yields the protein CASSSGLAGGPQETQYF.

This clonotype was seen ten or more times. The chain links TRBV6-1 to TRBJ2-2; no definite D call. The V gene's germline CDR1 is MNHNS and CDR2 SASEGT. The V end lost 6 bases, the J end lost 1 base, and 9 bases lay between the germline ends. This CDR3 contains 14 residues. The CDR3 here is CASSLNRNTGELFF. The CDR3 nucleotides are TGTGCCAGCAGCCTAAACAGGAACACCGGGGAGCTGTTTTTT.

This clonotype has ten or more counts. This chain joins TRBV20-1 and TRBJ1-2; 8 bases map to TRBD1. The length of the CDR3 is 12 residues. The trim removed 3 bases at V and 8 bases at J, leaving 5 bases unmatched. Germline V gives CDR1 DFQATT, CDR2 SNEGSKA (reference sequence). The chain's CDR3 is CSASPTGAGYTF. CDR3 sequence (DNA): TGCAGTGCTAGCCCGACAGGGGCCGGCTACACCTTC.

This clonotype showed up just a few times. The chain employs TRBV28 and TRBJ2-2, with D perhaps TRBD2 (6 bases). Trimming removed 5 bases from V and 7 bases from J, with 23 bases in between. CDR1 is MDHEN and CDR2 is SYDVKM in the germline V gene. This CDR3 contains 17 residues. CDR3 nucleotide sequence: TGTGCCAGCAGTCCCCGACAGACGGTGATGCGGGGCGGGGAGCTGTTTTTT. Amino acids: CASSPRQTVMRGGELFF.

Only a few counts were recorded for this clonotype. The rearrangement links TRBV7-9 to TRBJ2-7, with no clear D. Trimming shortened V by 1 base and J by 2 bases, and 6 bases separated the two germline ends. Per germline, CDR1 SEHNR and CDR2 FQNEAQ (reference sequence). The CDR3 totals 13 residues. The CDR3 spells CASSLGNPYEQYF. In DNA, the CDR3 is TGTGCCAGCAGCTTAGGTAATCCCTACGAGCAGTACTTC.

The V and J genes are TRBV10-1 and TRBJ2-7; TRBD2 agrees at 9 bases. V shed 3 bases and J 2 bases; nucleotides not matched to a gene: 5. This CDR3 has 15 amino acids. Germline V gene data show CDR1 as WNHNN and CDR2 as SYGVQD (reference sequence). The CDR3 nucleotides read TGCGCCAGCAGTGATTCGACTAGCGGAGCCTACGAGCAGTACTTC. The encoded protein is CASSDSTSGAYEQYF.

This clonotype appeared many times. J is TRBJ2-1 and V is TRBV2; no reliable D call. V was shortened by 3 bases and J by 4 bases, with 19 bases between the two germline ends. The CDR3 runs to 17 residues. Germline V gene lookup returns CDR1 SNHLY and CDR2 FYNNEI. In DNA form, the CDR3 reads TGTGCCAGCAGTGAGGTTGGGTCCCTTCGGGTTTACAATGAGCAGTTCTTC. Its translation: CASSEVGSLRVYNEQFF.

This clonotype was observed at least ten times. The rearrangement uses TRBV11-2 and TRBJ1-1; D gene ambiguous. V was trimmed by 3 bases and J by 1 base, leaving 6 bases between them. Germline V gene data show CDR1 as SGHAT and CDR2 as FQNNGV. This CDR3 contains 13 residues. The CDR3 spells CASSFSRNTEAFF. CDR3 DNA sequence: TGTGCCAGCAGCTTTAGTAGGAACACTGAAGCTTTCTTT.

This clonotype showed up many times. This chain links TRBV11-2 with TRBJ2-7; D is unclear. Per germline, CDR1 SGHAT and CDR2 FQNNGV. The V end lost 3 bases, the J end lost 0 bases, and 9 bases lay between the germline ends. The CDR3 extends over 14 amino acids. The CDR3 spells CASSFSQFSYEQYF. The CDR3 DNA reads as TGTGCCAGCAGCTTCAGTCAGTTCTCCTACGAGCAGTACTTC.

This clonotype is a singleton in its sample. V is TRBV28 and J is TRBJ1-1, with D perhaps matching TRBD1 (5 bases). Deletions cut 2 bases from V and 1 base from J, with 11 bases between. CDR3 size: 15 residues. CDR1 and CDR2 from the germline V gene are MDHEN and SYDVKM. CDR3 bases: TGTGCCAGCAGTTTAACGACAGTAAAGAACACTGAAGCTTTCTTT. Translated, it gives CASSLTTVKNTEAFF.

This clonotype was seen at least ten times. This chain connects TRBV7-3 to TRBJ2-3; tentatively, D is TRBD1 (7 bases). The V gene's germline CDR1 is SGHTA and CDR2 FQGTGA. This CDR3 region has 15 residues. V shed 5 bases and J shed 4 bases, with 16 bases lying between them. The CDR3 region is CASSLSGGKADTQYF. CDR3 nucleotides: TGTGCCAGCAGCCTCTCAGGGGGGAAAGCAGATACGCAGTATTTT. Combining the CDR3 with reference TRBV7-3 and TRBJ2-3 gives the whole variable domain GAGVSQTPSNKVTEKGKYVELRCDPISGHTALYWYRQSLGQGPEFLIYFQGTGAADDSGLPNDRFFAVRPEGSVSTLKIQRTERGDSAVYLCASSLSGGKADTQYFGPGTRLTVL.

This clonotype was found many times. The chain combines TRBV7-2 with TRBJ1-5; D ambiguous. The CDR3 consists of 14 residues. V was shortened by 1 base and J by 4 bases, with 8 bases between the two germline ends. Germline lookup yields CDR1 SGHTA and CDR2 FQGNSA. The CDR3 bases are TGTGCCAGCAGCTTAGTGTTTGGGAATCAGCCCCAGCATTTT. It translates to CASSLVFGNQPQHF.

A few counts support this clonotype. V usage is TRBV3-1 and J usage is TRBJ2-1, with D maybe TRBD1 (6 bases). CDR1 is LGHDT, CDR2 YNNKEL, per germline (reference sequence). V was pared by 1 base and J by 5 bases, with 12 bases between. The CDR3 extends over 15 amino acids. In DNA, the CDR3 is TGTGCCAGCAGCCAAGGGTGGGGGCTTCACAATGAGCAGTTCTTC. It yields the protein CASSQGWGLHNEQFF.

In its sample, this clonotype was seen many times. The genes are TRBV27 and TRBJ1-2; D may be TRBD1 (6 bases). Germline values: CDR1 MNHEY, CDR2 SMNVEV (reference sequence). This CDR3 has 17 residues. The germline V and J ends were trimmed by 0 bases and 7 bases, with 21 bases remaining between them. This CDR3 reads CASSLSPLRGAVFGYTF. CDR3 DNA sequence: TGTGCCAGCAGTTTATCCCCACTGAGGGGGGCAGTCTTTGGCTACACCTTC.

This clonotype was seen many times. This chain connects TRBV5-6 to TRBJ2-1; TRBD2 matches 7 bases. The junction had 16 bases not matched to a gene; V was cut back by 7 bases and J by 3 bases. The CDR3 consists of 17 residues. CDR1 and CDR2 from the germline V gene are SGHDT and YYEEEE. The CDR3 loop is CASGSLSGIEVYNEQFF. CDR3 in DNA: TGTGCCAGCGGGAGTCTAAGCGGGATTGAGGTCTACAATGAGCAGTTCTTC.